Listed below are T cell receptor beta chains from one sample, sequenced in a study of control samples from healthy donors and cancer patients. TCRdb's copy holds only in-frame clones and misses some; the assay was immunoSEQ multiplex PCR. The repertoire consists of approximately 50,000 clones, with about 89% occurring once and the leading ten covering approximately 12%. Sequenced material: PBMCs. The receptors come from a woman aged 55 to 70 with lung cancer. Both conserved end residues are part of each CDR3. A D gene is named only where the DNA matches it firmly. Only part of the rows carry a size: once, few, many, or a class if the clone is expanded.

clone size	CDR3 length	D gene	V gene	J gene	CDR3 protein	CDR3 DNA
-	16	-	TRBV24-1	TRBJ2-7	CATSVSGSGVGYEQYF	TGTGCCACCAGTGTAAGTGGTTCAGGGGTTGGCTACGAGCAGTACTTC
-	14	-	TRBV28	TRBJ2-5	CASSLTGVWETQYF	TGTGCCAGCAGTTTGACGGGAGTGTGGGAGACCCAGTACTTC
-	19	TRBD1	TRBV24-1	TRBJ2-7	CATSGPSEDRGRDPYEQYF	TGTGCCACCAGTGGGCCCTCCGAGGACAGGGGAAGGGATCCCTACGAGCAGTACTTC
-	11	-	TRBV10-3	TRBJ1-3	CAISSGNTIYF	TGTGCCATCAGTTCTGGAAACACCATATATTTT
few	12	-	TRBV10-3	TRBJ1-2	CAIRSLLTGYTF	TGTGCCATCAGGAGCCTCCTTACCGGCTACACCTTC
-	12	-	TRBV30	TRBJ1-5	CAWNDGNQPQHF	TGTGCCTGGAATGACGGCAATCAGCCCCAGCATTTT
-	16	TRBD1	TRBV5-1	TRBJ1-3	CASSWGTGGTGNTIYF	TGCGCCAGCAGCTGGGGCACAGGGGGAACTGGAAACACCATATATTTT
-	15	-	TRBV2	TRBJ1-5	CASSESVGGLQPQHF	TGTGCCAGCAGTGAATCTGTCGGGGGGCTTCAGCCCCAGCATTTT
once	14	TRBD1	TRBV2	TRBJ1-3	CASSVDRGRDTIYF	TGTGCCAGCAGCGTTGACAGGGGGCGAGACACCATATATTTT
-	15	TRBD1	TRBV25-1	TRBJ2-5	CASSEFGTAQETQYF	TGTGCCAGCAGTGAATTCGGGACAGCTCAAGAGACCCAGTACTTC
-	15	-	TRBV4-1	TRBJ1-4	CASGASETTNEKLFF	TGCGCCAGCGGGGCCTCAGAGACAACTAATGAAAAACTGTTTTTT
-	13	-	TRBV30	TRBJ1-2	CAWSADRPYGYTF	TGTGCCTGGAGTGCCGACAGGCCTTATGGCTACACCTTC
-	16	TRBD2	TRBV5-1	TRBJ2-1	CASSLGASGGYNEQFF	TGCGCCAGCAGCTTGGGGGCTAGCGGGGGTTACAATGAGCAGTTCTTC
-	16	-	TRBV6-5	TRBJ1-2	CASSSLGGDTNYGYTF	TGTGCCAGCAGTTCCCTCGGAGGGGATACTAACTATGGCTACACCTTC
-	16	TRBD1	TRBV19	TRBJ1-5	CASSIIGTANNQPQHF	TGTGCCAGTAGTATAATCGGGACAGCAAACAATCAGCCCCAGCATTTT
-	16	-	TRBV9	TRBJ2-1	CASSVGMSSGRSSQFF	TGTGCCAGCAGCGTAGGAATGTCCTCGGGACGTAGTAGCCAGTTCTTC
-	17	TRBD1	TRBV20-1	TRBJ2-7	CSAIDTLSGTGSYEQYF	TGCAGTGCTATTGACACCTTATCCGGGACAGGATCCTACGAGCAGTACTTC
-	16	-	TRBV15	TRBJ2-3	CATRDDRRARTDTQYF	TGTGCCACCCGAGACGACAGGAGGGCCCGCACAGATACGCAGTATTTT
-	12	-	TRBV2	TRBJ2-7	CASGRGSYEQYF	TGTGCCAGTGGTCGGGGCTCCTACGAGCAGTACTTC
-	14	-	TRBV3-1/TRBV3-2	TRBJ2-3	CASSQVAHTDTQYF	TGTGCCAGCAGCCAAGTCGCCCACACAGATACGCAGTATTTT
-	15	-	TRBV11-2	TRBJ1-5	CASSLGGYSNQPQHF	TGTGCCAGCAGCTTGGGGGGATATAGCAATCAGCCCCAGCATTTT
-	15	TRBD1	TRBV5-4	TRBJ2-2	CASSLGQGNTGELFF	TGTGCCAGCAGCCTCGGACAGGGAAACACCGGGGAGCTGTTTTTT
-	15	-	TRBV27	TRBJ1-4	CASSGVLATNEKLFF	TGTGCCTCATCGGGGGTACTTGCAACTAATGAAAAACTGTTTTTT
-	13	-	TRBV12-3/TRBV12-4	TRBJ1-1	CASSLAGRTEAFF	TGTGCCAGCTCCCTGGCAGGGCGCACTGAAGCTTTCTTT
-	14	TRBD1	TRBV19	TRBJ2-5	CASSVGQAVETQYF	TGTGCCAGTAGTGTGGGACAGGCTGTGGAGACCCAGTACTTC
-	15	TRBD2	TRBV3-1/TRBV3-2	TRBJ2-7	CASSQASGSSYEQYF	TGTGCCAGCAGCCAAGCGAGCGGGAGTTCGTACGAGCAGTACTTC
once	12	-	TRBV29-1	TRBJ1-1	CSGEFLNTEAFF	TGCAGCGGGGAGTTCTTGAACACTGAAGCTTTCTTT
-	17	TRBD1	TRBV7-8	TRBJ1-2	CASSLTTGLGLYYGYTF	TGTGCCAGCAGCCTGACGACAGGGTTGGGGTTATACTATGGCTACACCTTC
once	11	-	TRBV7-9	TRBJ1-1	CASSPGPQAFF	TGTGCCAGCAGTCCCGGCCCGCAGGCTTTCTTT
-	15	TRBD2	TRBV5-1	TRBJ2-7	CASRTGLAVYSEQYF	TGCGCCAGCCGAACCGGGCTAGCGGTCTACTCCGAGCAGTACTTC
-	13	TRBD1	TRBV7-9	TRBJ1-2	CASNLQGFGGYTF	TGTGCCAGCAACCTACAGGGGTTCGGTGGCTACACCTTC
-	17	-	TRBV7-3	TRBJ1-5	CASSLRPQTGLRQPQHF	TGTGCCAGCAGCTTAAGGCCCCAAACAGGGCTTAGGCAGCCCCAGCATTTT
-	13	-	TRBV5-5	TRBJ2-1	CASRSAAWDEQFF	TGTGCCAGCAGATCCGCAGCCTGGGATGAGCAGTTCTTC
-	14	TRBD2	TRBV3-1/TRBV3-2	TRBJ2-1	CASSPGTSGVEQFF	TGTGCCAGCAGCCCCGGGACTAGCGGGGTCGAGCAGTTCTTC
-	16	-	TRBV28	TRBJ1-3	CASSTPQVFSGNTIYF	TGTGCCAGCAGTACGCCTCAGGTTTTCTCTGGAAACACCATATATTTT
-	13	-	TRBV29-1	TRBJ1-3	CSVGDVSGNTIYF	TGCAGCGTTGGGGATGTCTCTGGAAACACCATATATTTT
-	13	-	TRBV10-3	TRBJ1-4	CAIGRGVDEKLFF	TGTGCCATCGGCAGGGGAGTGGATGAAAAACTGTTTTTT
-	13	-	TRBV9	TRBJ1-1	CASSPLDGTEAFF	TGTGCCAGCAGCCCCCTCGATGGTACTGAAGCTTTCTTT
-	15	-	TRBV9	TRBJ1-4	CASSVGGRDGEKLFF	TGTGCCAGCAGCGTAGGGGGCAGGGACGGGGAAAAACTGTTTTTT
-	13	-	TRBV5-1	TRBJ1-1	CASSHGGFPEAFF	TGCGCCAGCAGTCACGGGGGCTTCCCTGAGGCTTTCTTT
-	15	TRBD1	TRBV6-6	TRBJ2-7	CASSYGTVSSYEQYF	TGTGCCAGCAGTTATGGGACAGTGAGCTCCTACGAGCAGTACTTC
-	16	TRBD1	TRBV5-1	TRBJ2-3	CASSQTGQGGTDTQYF	TGCGCCAGCAGCCAGACGGGACAGGGAGGAACAGATACGCAGTATTTT
-	14	TRBD1	TRBV7-8	TRBJ1-6	CASSSTGGGSPLHF	TGTGCCAGCAGCTCGACAGGGGGAGGTTCACCCCTCCACTTT
-	16	-	TRBV5-6	TRBJ1-5	CASSRRGTVSNQPQHF	TGTGCCAGCAGCAGAAGGGGGACCGTAAGCAATCAGCCCCAGCATTTT
once	13	-	TRBV10-2	TRBJ1-2	CASSEFRAYGYTF	TGCGCCAGCAGTGAATTCAGGGCGTATGGCTACACCTTC
-	14	TRBD2	TRBV28	TRBJ2-3	CASRAVGGSDTQYF	TGTGCCAGCAGGGCGGTCGGGGGGTCAGATACGCAGTATTTT